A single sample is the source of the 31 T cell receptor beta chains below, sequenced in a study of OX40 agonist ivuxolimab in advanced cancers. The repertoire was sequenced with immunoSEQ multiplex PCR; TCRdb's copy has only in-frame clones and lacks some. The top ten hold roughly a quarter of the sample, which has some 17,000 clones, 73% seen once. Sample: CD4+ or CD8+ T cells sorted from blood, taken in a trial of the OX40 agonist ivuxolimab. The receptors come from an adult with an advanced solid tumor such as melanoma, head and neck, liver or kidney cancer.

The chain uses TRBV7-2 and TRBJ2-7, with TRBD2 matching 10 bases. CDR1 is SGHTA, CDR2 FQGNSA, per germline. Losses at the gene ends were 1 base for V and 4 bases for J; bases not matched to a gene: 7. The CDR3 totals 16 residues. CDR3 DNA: TGTGCCAGCAGCTTAGGCCTAGCGGGAGTGCTGTACGAGCAGTACTTC. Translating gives CASSLGLAGVLYEQYF. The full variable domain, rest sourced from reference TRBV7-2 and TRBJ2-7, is GAGVSQSPSNKVTEKGKDVELRCDPISGHTALYWYRQSLGQGLEFLIYFQGNSAPDKSGLPSDRFSAERTGGSVSTLTIQRTQQEDSAVYLCASSLGLAGVLYEQYFGPGTRLTVT.

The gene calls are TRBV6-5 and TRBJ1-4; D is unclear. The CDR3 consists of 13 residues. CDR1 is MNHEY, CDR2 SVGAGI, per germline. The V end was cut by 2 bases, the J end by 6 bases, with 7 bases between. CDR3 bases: TGTGCCAGCAGTTACAACTTCGATGAAAAACTGTTTTTT. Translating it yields CASSYNFDEKLFF.

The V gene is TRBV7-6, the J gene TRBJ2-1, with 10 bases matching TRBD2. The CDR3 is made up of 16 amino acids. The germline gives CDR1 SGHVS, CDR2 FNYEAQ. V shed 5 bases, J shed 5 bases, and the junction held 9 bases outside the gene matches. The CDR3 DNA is TGTGCCAGCAGCCAAACCCGGACTAGCGGTAACAATGAGCAGTTCTTC. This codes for CASSQTRTSGNNEQFF.

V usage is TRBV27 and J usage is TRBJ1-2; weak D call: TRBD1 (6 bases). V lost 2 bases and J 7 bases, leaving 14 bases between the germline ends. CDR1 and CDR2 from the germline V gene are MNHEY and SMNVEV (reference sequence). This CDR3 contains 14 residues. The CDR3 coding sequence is TGTGCCAGCAGTTTAGCCTTCGGGGGCACTGGCTACACCTTC. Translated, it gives CASSLAFGGTGYTF.

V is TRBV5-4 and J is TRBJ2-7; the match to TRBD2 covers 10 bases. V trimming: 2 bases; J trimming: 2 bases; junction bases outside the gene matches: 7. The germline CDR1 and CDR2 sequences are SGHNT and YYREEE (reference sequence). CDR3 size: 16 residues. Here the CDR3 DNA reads TGTGCCAGCAGCTTTTCTTCTCTAGCGGGGGCCTACGAGCAGTACTTC. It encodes CASSFSSLAGAYEQYF.

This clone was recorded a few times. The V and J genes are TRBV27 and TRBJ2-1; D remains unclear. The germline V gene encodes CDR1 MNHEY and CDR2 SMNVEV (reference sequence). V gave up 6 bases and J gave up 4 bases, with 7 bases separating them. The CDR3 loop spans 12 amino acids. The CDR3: CASRKKYNEQFF. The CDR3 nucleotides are TGTGCCAGCAGAAAAAAGTACAATGAGCAGTTCTTC.

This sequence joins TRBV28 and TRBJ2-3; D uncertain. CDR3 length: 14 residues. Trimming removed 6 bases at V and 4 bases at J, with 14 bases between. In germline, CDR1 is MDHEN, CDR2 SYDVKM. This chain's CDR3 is CASSPPESSDTQYF. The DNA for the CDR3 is TGTGCCAGCAGCCCACCCGAGAGTTCAGATACGCAGTATTTT.

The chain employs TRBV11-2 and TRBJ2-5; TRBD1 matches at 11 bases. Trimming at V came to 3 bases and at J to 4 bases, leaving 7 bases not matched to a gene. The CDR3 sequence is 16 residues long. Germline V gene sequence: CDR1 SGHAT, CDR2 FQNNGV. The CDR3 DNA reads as TGTGCCAGCAGCTTGGGGGCCGGGACAGGGGGAGAGACCCAGTACTTC. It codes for CASSLGAGTGGETQYF.

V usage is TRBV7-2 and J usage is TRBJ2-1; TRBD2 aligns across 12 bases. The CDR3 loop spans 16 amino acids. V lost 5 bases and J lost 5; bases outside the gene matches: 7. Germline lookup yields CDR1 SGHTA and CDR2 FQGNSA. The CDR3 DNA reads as TGTGCCAGCAGCCCACGACTAGCGGGAGTCCACAATGAGCAGTTCTTC. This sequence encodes CASSPRLAGVHNEQFF.

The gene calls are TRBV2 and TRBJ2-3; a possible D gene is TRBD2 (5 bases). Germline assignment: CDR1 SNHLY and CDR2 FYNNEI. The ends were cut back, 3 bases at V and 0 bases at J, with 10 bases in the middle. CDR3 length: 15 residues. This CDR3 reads CASSESAASTDTQYF. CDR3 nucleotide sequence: TGTGCCAGCAGTGAGTCAGCGGCTAGCACAGATACGCAGTATTTT.

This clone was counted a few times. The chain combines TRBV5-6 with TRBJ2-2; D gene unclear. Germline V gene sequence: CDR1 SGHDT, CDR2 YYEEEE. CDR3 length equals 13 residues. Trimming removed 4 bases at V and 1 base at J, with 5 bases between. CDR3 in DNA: TGTGCCAGCAGCGCCGAGAACACCGGGGAGCTGTTTTTT. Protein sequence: CASSAENTGELFF.

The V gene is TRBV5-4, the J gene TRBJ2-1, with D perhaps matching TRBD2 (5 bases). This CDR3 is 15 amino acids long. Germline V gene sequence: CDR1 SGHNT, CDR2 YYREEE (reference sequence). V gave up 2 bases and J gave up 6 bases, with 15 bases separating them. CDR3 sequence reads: CASSFVSQGSNEQFF. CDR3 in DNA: TGTGCCAGCAGCTTCGTGAGCCAAGGGAGCAATGAGCAGTTCTTC. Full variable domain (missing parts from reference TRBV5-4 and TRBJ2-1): ETGVTQSPTHLIKTRGQQVTLRCSSQSGHNTVSWYQQALGQGPQFIFQYYREEENGRGNFPPRFSGLQFPNYSSELNVNALELDDSALYLCASSFVSQGSNEQFFGPGTRLTVL.

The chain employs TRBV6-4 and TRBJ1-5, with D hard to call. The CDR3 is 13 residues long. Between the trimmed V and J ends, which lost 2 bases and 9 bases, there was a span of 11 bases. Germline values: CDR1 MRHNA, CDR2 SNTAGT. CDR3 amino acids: CASSDGSGGPQHF. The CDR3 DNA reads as TGTGCCAGCAGTGACGGGAGCGGAGGGCCCCAGCATTTT.

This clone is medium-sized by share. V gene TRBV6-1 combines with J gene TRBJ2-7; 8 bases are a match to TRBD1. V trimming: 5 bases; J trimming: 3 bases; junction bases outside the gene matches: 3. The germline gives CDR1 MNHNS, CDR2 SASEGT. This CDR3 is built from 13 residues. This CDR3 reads CASSPTGGYEQYF. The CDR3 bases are TGTGCCAGCAGTCCCACAGGGGGCTACGAGCAGTACTTC.

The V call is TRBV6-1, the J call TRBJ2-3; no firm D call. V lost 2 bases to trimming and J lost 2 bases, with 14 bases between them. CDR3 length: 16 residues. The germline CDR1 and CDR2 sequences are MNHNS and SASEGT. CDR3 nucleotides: TGTGCCAGCAGTGAACTCCTAGTCGAGATCACAGATACGCAGTATTTT. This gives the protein CASSELLVEITDTQYF.

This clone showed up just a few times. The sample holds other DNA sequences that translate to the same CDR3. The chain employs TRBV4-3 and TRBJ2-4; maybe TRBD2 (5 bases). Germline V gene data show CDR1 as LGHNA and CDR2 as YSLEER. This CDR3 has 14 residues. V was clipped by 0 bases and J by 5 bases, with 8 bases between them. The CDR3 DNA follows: TGCGCCAGCAGCCAAGATAGAGGGCAAAACATTCAGTACTTC. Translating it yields CASSQDRGQNIQYF.

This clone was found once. CDR3 in amino acids: CASSTTGSSNQPQHF. The CDR3 bases are TGTGCCAGCAGTACGACAGGGAGCTCCAATCAGCCCCAGCATTTT. The genes are TRBV6-6 and TRBJ1-5; 7 bases map to TRBD1. Unmatched junction bases numbered 7, after V lost 5 bases and J lost 3 bases. The CDR3 totals 15 residues. CDR1 and CDR2 (germline): MNHNY, SVGAGI (reference sequence).

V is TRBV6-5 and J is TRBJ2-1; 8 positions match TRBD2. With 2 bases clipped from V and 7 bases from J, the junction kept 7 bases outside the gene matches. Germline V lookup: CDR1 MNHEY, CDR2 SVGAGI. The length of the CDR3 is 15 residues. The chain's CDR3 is CASSYGGVAGNEQFF. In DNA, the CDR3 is TGTGCCAGCAGTTACGGAGGCGTAGCGGGGAATGAGCAGTTCTTC.

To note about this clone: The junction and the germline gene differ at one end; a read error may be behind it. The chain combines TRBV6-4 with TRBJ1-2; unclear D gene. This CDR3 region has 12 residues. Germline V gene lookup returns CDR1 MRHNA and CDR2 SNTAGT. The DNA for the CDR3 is TGTGCCAGCAGTTTGGGGAACTCTGGCTACACCTTC. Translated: CASSLGNSGYTF.

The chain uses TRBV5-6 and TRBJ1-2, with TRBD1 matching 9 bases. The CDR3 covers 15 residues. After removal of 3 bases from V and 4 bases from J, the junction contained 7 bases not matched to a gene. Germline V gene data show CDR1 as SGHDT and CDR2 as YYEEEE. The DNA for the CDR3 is TGTGCCAGCAGCTCACAGGGGGCCCCCCTCTATGGCTACACCTTC. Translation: CASSSQGAPLYGYTF.

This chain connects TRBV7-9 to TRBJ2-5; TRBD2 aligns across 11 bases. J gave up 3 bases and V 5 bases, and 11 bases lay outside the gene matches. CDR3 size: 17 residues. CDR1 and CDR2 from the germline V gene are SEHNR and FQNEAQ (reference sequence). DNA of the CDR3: TGTGCCAGCAGCCCGATACTAGCGGGAGCAACCAAAGAGACCCAGTACTTC. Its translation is CASSPILAGATKETQYF.

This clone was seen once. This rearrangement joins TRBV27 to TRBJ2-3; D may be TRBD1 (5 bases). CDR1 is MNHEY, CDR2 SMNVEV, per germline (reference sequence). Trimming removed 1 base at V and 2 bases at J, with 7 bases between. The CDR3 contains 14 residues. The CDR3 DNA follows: TGTGCCAGCAGTTTATTCAGGGACACAGATACGCAGTATTTT. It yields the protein CASSLFRDTDTQYF.

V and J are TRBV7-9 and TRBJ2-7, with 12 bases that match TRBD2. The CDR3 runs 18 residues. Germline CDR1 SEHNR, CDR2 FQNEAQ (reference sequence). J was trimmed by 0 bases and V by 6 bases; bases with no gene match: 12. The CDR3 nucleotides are TGTGCCAGCAGAGGGGAACTAGCGGGAGGTCACCACTCCTACGAGCAGTACTTC. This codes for CASRGELAGGHHSYEQYF.

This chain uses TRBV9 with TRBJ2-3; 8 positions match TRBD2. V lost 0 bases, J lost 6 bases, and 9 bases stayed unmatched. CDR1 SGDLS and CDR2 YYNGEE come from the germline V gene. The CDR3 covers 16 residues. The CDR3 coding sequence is TGTGCCAGCAGCGTAGGGACTAGCCGAATTGGGGATACGCAGTATTTT. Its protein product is CASSVGTSRIGDTQYF.

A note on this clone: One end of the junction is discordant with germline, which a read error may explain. The CDR3 DNA reads as TGCGCCAGCAGCCAAGATCAGGGGGCCGGCTCCTACGAGCAGTACTTC. Translation gives CASSQDQGAGSYEQYF. The chain employs TRBV7-9 and TRBJ2-7; 8 bases agree with TRBD1. The CDR3 has 16 residues. Germline V gene sequence: CDR1 SEHNR, CDR2 FQNEAQ (reference sequence).

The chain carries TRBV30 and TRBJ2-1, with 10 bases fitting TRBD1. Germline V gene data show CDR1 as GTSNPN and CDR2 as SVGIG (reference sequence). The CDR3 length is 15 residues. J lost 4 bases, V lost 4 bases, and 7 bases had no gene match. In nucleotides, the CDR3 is TGTGCCTGGAATCCGCGGGGACAGGGGTACAATGAGCAGTTCTTC. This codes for CAWNPRGQGYNEQFF.

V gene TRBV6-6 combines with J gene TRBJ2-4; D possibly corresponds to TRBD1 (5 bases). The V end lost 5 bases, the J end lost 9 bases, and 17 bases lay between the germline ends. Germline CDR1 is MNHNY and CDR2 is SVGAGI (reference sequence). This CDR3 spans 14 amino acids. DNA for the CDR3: TGTGCCAGCAGTCCAGGGTCGGGTGACCGCATTCAGTACTTC. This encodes CASSPGSGDRIQYF.

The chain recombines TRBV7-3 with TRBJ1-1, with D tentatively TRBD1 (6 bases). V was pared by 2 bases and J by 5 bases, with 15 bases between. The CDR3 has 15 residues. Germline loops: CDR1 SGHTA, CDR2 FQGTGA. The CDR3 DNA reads TGTGCCAGCAGCTTAGAGCTGGGGGCTTGGACTGAAGCTTTCTTT. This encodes CASSLELGAWTEAFF. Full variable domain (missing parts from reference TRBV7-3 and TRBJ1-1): GAGVSQTPSNKVTEKGKYVELRCDPISGHTALYWYRQSLGQGPEFLIYFQGTGAADDSGLPNDRFFAVRPEGSVSTLKIQRTERGDSAVYLCASSLELGAWTEAFFGQGTRLTVV.

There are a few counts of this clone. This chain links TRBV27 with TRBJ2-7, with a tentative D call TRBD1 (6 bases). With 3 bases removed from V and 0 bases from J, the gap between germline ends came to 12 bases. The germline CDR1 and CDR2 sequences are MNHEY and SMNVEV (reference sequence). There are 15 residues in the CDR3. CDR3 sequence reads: CASSLEQGSSYEQYF. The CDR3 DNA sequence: TGTGCCAGCAGTTTGGAGCAGGGGTCCTCCTACGAGCAGTACTTC.

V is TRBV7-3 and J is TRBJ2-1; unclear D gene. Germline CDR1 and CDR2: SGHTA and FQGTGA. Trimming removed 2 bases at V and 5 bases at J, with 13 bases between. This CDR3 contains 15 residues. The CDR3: CASSLVPLGNNEQFF. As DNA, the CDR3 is TGTGCCAGCAGCTTAGTCCCCCTGGGGAACAATGAGCAGTTCTTC.

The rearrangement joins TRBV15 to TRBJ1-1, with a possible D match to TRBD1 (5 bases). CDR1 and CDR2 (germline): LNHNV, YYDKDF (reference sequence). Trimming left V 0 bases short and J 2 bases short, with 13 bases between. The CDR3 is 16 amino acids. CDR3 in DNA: TGTGCCACCAGCAGAGAGGGAGGGGCGGGCAACACTGAAGCTTTCTTT. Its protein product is CATSREGGAGNTEAFF.